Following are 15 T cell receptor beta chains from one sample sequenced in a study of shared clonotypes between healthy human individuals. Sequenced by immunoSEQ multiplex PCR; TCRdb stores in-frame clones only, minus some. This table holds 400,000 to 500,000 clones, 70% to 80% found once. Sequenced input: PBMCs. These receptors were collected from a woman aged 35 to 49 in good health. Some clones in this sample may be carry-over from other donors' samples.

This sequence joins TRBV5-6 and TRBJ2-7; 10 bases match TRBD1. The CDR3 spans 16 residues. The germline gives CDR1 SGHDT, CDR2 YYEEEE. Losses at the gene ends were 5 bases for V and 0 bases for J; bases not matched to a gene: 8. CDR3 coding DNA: TGTGCCAGCAGTTCTGGGACAGGGGTCAGCTCCTACGAGCAGTACTTC. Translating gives CASSSGTGVSSYEQYF. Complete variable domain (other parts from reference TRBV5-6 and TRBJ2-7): DAGVTQSPTHLIKTRGQQVTLRCSPKSGHDTVSWYQQALGQGPQFIFQYYEEEERQRGNFPDRFSGHQFPNYSSELNVNALLLGDSALYLCASSSGTGVSSYEQYFGPGTRLTVT.

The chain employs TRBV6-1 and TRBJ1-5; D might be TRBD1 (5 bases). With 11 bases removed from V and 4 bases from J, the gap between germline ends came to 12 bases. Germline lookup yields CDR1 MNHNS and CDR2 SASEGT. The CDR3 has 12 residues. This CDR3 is CAGGRRNQPQHF. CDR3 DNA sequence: TGTGCCGGGGGACGGAGGAATCAGCCCCAGCATTTT.

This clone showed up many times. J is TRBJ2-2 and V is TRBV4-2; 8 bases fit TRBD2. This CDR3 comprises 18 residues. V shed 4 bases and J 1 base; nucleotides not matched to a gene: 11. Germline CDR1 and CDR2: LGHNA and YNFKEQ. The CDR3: CASSPSSSGTRNTGELFF. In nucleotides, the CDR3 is TGTGCCAGCAGCCCGAGTTCCTCCGGGACTAGGAACACCGGGGAGCTGTTTTTT.

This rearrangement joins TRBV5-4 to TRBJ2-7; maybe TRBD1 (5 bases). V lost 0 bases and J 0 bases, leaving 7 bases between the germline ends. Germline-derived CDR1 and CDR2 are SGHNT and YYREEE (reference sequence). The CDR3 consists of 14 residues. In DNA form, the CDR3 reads TGTGCCAGCAGCTTGGGGGGCTACTCCTACGAGCAGTACTTC. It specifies CASSLGGYSYEQYF.

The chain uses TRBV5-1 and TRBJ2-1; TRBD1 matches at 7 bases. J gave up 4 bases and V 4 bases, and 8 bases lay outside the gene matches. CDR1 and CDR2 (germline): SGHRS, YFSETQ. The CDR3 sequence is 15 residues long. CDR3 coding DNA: TGCGCCAGCAGCCCCGGACAGGTCGAGTACAATGAGCAGTTCTTC. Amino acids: CASSPGQVEYNEQFF.

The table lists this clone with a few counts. CDR3 sequence (DNA): TGTGCCAGCAGTTTGGGGGGGTCGGAGTTCTTC. Protein sequence: CASSLGGSEFF. This chain connects TRBV27 to TRBJ2-1; 7 bases fit TRBD2. With V trimmed by 3 bases and J by 14 bases, 4 bases remained unmatched. This CDR3 has 11 residues. Germline V gene data show CDR1 as MNHEY and CDR2 as SMNVEV (reference sequence).

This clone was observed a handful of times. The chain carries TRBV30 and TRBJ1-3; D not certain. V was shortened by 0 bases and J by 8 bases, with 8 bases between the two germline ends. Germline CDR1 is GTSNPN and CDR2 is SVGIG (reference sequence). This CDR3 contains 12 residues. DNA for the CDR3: TGTGCCTGGAGTGTACGAGGAGACACCATATATTTT. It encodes CAWSVRGDTIYF. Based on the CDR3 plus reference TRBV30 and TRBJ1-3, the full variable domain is SQTIHQWPATLVQPVGSPLSLECTVEGTSNPNLYWYRQAAGRGLQLLFYSVGIGQISSEVPQNLSASRPQDRQFILSSKKLLLSDSGFYLCAWSVRGDTIYFGEGSWLTVV.

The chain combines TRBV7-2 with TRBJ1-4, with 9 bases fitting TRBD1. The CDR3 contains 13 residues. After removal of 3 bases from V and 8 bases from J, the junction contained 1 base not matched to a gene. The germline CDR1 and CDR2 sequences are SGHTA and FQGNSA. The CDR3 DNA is TGTGCCAGCAGCTTTACAGGGGGCGAAAAACTGTTTTTT. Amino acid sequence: CASSFTGGEKLFF.

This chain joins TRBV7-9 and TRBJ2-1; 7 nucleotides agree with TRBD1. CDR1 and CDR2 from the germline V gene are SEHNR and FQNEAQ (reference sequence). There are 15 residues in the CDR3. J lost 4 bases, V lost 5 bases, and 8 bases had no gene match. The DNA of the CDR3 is TGTGCCAGCAGCACTCGACAGGGCCTGTACAATGAGCAGTTCTTC. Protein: CASSTRQGLYNEQFF.

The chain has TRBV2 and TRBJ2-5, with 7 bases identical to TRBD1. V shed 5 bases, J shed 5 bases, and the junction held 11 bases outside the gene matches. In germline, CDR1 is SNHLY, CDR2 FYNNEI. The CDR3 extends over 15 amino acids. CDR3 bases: TGTGCCAGCAGTCTGGACAGGCCTTACCGGGAGACCCAGTACTTC. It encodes CASSLDRPYRETQYF.

The CDR3 here is CASSPGQANEKLFF. The CDR3 DNA sequence: TGTGCCAGCTCACCGGGACAGGCTAATGAAAAACTGTTTTTT. The V and J genes are TRBV18 and TRBJ1-4, with 8 bases identical to TRBD1. The germline gives CDR1 KGHSH, CDR2 LQKENI. This CDR3 has 14 residues. Germline trimming cut 3 bases from V and 3 bases from J; bases unmatched to any gene: 0.

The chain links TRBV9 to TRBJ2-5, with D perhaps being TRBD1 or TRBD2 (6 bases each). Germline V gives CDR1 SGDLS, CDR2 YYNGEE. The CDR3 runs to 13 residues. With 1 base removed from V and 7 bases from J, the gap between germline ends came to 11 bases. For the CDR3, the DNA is TGTGCCAGCAGCGTAAGGGGGGACGCGACCCAGTACTTC. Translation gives CASSVRGDATQYF.

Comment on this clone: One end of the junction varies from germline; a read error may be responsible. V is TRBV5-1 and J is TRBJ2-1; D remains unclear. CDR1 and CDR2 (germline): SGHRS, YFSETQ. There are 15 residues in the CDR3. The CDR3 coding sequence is TGCGCCAGCAGCTTGGACCCTGGTTCCTACAATGGGCAGTTCTTC. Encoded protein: CASSLDPGSYNGQFF.

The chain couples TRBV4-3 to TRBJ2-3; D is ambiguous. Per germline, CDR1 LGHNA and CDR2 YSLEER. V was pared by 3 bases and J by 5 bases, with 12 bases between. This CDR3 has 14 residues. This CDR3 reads CASSQDHGRDTQYF. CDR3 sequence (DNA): TGCGCCAGCAGCCAGGATCATGGTCGAGATACGCAGTATTTT.

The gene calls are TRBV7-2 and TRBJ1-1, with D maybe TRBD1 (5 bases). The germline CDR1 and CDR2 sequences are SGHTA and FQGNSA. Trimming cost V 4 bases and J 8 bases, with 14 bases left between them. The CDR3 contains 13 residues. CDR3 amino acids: CASSYTGTKEAFF. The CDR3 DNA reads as TGTGCCAGCAGCTACACAGGAACTAAAGAAGCTTTCTTT.